This T cell receptor beta chain emerged from a study of technical replicates of blood from several donors. Repertoires were generated with immunoSEQ multiplex PCR, while TCRdb's copy carries only in-frame clones and drops some. The repertoire holds 75,000 to 85,000 clones, approximately 95% seen once, with about 0.37% in the top ten. Germline lookup yields CDR1 SGHAT and CDR2 FQDESV (reference sequence). This CDR3 comprises 11 residues. Trimming cost V 8 bases and J 9 bases; bases outside gene matches: 6. What was sequenced was T cells isolated from PBMCs. The TCR originated in a human donor in good health. The chain joins TRBV11-1 to TRBJ1-1, with 7 bases lining up with TRBD1. The CDR3 reads CASSQGVQAFF. CDR3 DNA sequence: TGTGCCAGCTCTCAGGGGGTACAAGCTTTCTTT.